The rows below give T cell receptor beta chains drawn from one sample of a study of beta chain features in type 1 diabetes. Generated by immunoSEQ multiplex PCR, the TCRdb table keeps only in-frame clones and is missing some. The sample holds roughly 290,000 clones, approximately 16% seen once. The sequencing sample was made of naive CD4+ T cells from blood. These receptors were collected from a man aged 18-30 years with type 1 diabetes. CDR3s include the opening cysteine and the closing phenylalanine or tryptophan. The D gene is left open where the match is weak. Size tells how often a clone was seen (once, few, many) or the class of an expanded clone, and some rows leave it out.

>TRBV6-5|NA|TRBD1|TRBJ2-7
CASSYSTGITGEQYF
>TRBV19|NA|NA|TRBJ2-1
CASSPRGGGHEQFF
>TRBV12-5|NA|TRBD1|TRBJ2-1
CASGLSGTGVSEQFF
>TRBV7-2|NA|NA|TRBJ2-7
CASSLTGVSYEQYF
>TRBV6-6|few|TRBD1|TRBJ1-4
CASSPTGSNEKLFF
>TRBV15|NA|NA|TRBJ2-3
CATSNRRIGRTDTQYF
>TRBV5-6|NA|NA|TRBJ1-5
CASSLSGLNPKAQHF
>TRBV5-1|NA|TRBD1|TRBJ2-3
CASSLDRGTDTQYF
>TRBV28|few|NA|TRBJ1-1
CASSLRTEAFF
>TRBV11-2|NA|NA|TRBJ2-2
CASSYYMGELFF
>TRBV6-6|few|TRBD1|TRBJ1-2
CASMAGQGSGYTF
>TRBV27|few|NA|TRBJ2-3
CASSERWNKRTHTQYF
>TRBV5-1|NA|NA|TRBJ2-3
CASSLARSGVTDTQYF
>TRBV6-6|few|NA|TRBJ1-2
CASSYSSGYTF
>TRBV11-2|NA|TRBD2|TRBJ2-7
CASSFPWTSGNYEQYF